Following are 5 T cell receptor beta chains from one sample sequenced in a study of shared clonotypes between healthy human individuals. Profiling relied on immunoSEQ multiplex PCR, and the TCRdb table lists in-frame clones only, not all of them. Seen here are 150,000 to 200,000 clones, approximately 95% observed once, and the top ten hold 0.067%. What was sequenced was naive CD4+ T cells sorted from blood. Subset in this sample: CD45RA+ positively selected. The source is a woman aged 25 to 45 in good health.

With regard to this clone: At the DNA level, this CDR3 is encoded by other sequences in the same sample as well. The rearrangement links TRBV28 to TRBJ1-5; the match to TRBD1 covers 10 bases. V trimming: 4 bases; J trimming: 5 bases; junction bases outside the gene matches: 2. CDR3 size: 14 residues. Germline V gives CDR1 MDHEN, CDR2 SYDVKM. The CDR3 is CASSSGQGDQPQHF. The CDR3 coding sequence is TGTGCCAGCAGTTCCGGACAGGGGGATCAGCCCCAGCATTTT.

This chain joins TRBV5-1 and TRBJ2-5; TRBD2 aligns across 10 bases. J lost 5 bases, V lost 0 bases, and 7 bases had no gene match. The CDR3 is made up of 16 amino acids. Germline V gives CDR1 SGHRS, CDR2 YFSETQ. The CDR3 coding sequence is TGCGCCAGCAGCTTGGCCTCTAGCGGGAGATTTGAGACCCAGTACTTC. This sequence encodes CASSLASSGRFETQYF.

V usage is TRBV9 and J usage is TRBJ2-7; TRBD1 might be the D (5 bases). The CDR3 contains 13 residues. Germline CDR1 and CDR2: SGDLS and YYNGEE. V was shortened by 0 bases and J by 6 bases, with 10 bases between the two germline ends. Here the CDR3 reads CASSVESGREQYF. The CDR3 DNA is TGTGCCAGCAGCGTAGAATCAGGGCGCGAGCAGTACTTC. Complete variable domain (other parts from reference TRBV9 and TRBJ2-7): DSGVTQTPKHLITATGQRVTLRCSPRSGDLSVYWYQQSLDQGLQFLIQYYNGEERAKGNILERFSAQQFPDLHSELNLSSLELGDSALYFCASSVESGREQYFGPGTRLTVT.

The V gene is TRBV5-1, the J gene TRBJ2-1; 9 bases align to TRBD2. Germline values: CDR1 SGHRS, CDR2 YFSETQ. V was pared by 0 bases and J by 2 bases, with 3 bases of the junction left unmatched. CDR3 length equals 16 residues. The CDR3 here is CASSLGLADAYNEQFF. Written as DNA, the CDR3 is TGCGCCAGCAGCTTGGGACTAGCGGACGCCTACAATGAGCAGTTCTTC.

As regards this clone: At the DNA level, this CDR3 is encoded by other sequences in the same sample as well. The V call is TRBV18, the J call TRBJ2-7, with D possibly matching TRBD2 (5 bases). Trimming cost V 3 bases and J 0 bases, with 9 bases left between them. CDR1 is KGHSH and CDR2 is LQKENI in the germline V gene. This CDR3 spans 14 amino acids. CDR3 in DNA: TGTGCCAGCTCACCGACGGGAAGCTCCTACGAGCAGTACTTC. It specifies CASSPTGSSYEQYF.